Shown below are 21 T cell receptor beta chains from a single sample sequenced in a study of shared clonotypes between healthy human individuals (dated by TCRdb to between 2020 and 2021). CD8 naive samples were CD45RO-negative cells positively selected for CCR7, giving a CD45RA+CCR7+ population that excluded TemRA cells. Library preparation was by the immunoSEQ multiplex PCR assay. This immuneACCESS table, as held by TCRdb, lists in-frame sequences with V and J called but not all clones. Of the missing ones, under half trace to an unresolved V gene in checked studies; the others have no known cause. This sample lists 700,000 to 950,000 clones; approximately 97% were detected once. Clones ranked in the top ten supply less than 0.3% of the sample. The sequenced sample consisted of naive CD8+ T cells sorted from blood. Taken with the paper, the label for cell subset or site translates to: CD45RA+CCR7+. The receptor set was obtained from a man aged 25-40 years in good health.

The chain uses TRBV7-8 and TRBJ2-7; the D is unclear. Germline V gives CDR1 SGHVS, CDR2 FQNEAQ. Trimming pared 1 base from V and 4 bases from J, leaving 14 bases between. The CDR3 contains 15 residues. CDR3 nucleotide sequence: TGTGCCAGCAGCTTAGGTAGGAGCCTGGGATACGAGCAGTACTTC. Translation: CASSLGRSLGYEQYF.

The V and J genes are TRBV13 and TRBJ2-1; TRBD2 matches 10 bases. V trimming: 0 bases; J trimming: 6 bases; junction bases outside the gene matches: 2. The CDR3 has 15 amino acids. Germline V gene data show CDR1 as PRHDT and CDR2 as FYEKMQ (reference sequence). The CDR3 region is CASSLGLAGSNEQFF. The CDR3 DNA sequence: TGTGCCAGCAGCTTAGGACTAGCGGGATCCAATGAGCAGTTCTTC.

The chain has TRBV6-1 and TRBJ2-7; no firm D call. Trimming removed 1 base at V and 4 bases at J, with 11 bases between. This CDR3 comprises 14 residues. The germline V gene has CDR1 MNHNS and CDR2 SASEGT. The CDR3 nucleotides are TGTGCCAGCAGTGAAGGGCCTGCCGCATACGAGCAGTACTTC. Amino acid sequence: CASSEGPAAYEQYF.

The V gene is TRBV18, the J gene TRBJ1-2, with 7 bases aligning to TRBD1. V lost 3 bases and J lost 3; bases outside the gene matches: 4. CDR3 length: 14 residues. CDR1 KGHSH and CDR2 LQKENI come from the germline V gene. CDR3 DNA: TGTGCCAGCTCACCCCCGACAGGGTACTATGGCTACACCTTC. It encodes CASSPPTGYYGYTF.

The rearrangement joins TRBV9 to TRBJ1-4; D is undetermined. The CDR3 is 13 amino acids. Germline CDR1 SGDLS, CDR2 YYNGEE. Trimming removed 2 bases from V and 7 bases from J, with 9 bases in between. CDR3 protein: CASSVRSGEKLFF. The CDR3 DNA reads as TGTGCCAGCAGCGTGAGGTCGGGTGAAAAACTGTTTTTT.

The CDR3 DNA is TGCGCCAGCAGTGACTCCGGGGCAACTAATGAAAAACTGTTTTTT. It codes for CASSDSGATNEKLFF. This chain uses TRBV10-1 with TRBJ1-4, with unresolved D. CDR3 length equals 15 residues. V dropped 3 bases and J dropped 0 bases, with 8 bases sitting between them. CDR1 is WNHNN and CDR2 is SYGVQD in the germline V gene (reference sequence).

The chain links TRBV29-1 to TRBJ2-6, with TRBD1 as a possible D gene (6 bases). This CDR3 region has 17 residues. Germline values: CDR1 SQVTM, CDR2 ANQGSEA. Trimming pared 1 base from V and 4 bases from J, leaving 17 bases between. CDR3 in DNA: TGCAGCGTTGAAGGTCCAAGGGGGTTTTCGGGGGCCAACGTCCTGACTTTC. The encoded protein is CSVEGPRGFSGANVLTF.

The chain uses TRBV7-9 and TRBJ1-2, with unresolved D. Trimming pared 1 base from V and 4 bases from J, leaving 10 bases between. Per germline, CDR1 SEHNR and CDR2 FQNEAQ (reference sequence). There are 14 residues in the CDR3. The CDR3 protein is CASSLGVSIYGYTF. The DNA for the CDR3 is TGTGCCAGCAGCTTAGGGGTTTCCATCTATGGCTACACCTTC. Combining the CDR3 with reference TRBV7-9 and TRBJ1-2 gives the whole variable domain DTGVSQNPRHKITKRGQNVTFRCDPISEHNRLYWYRQTLGQGPEFLTYFQNEAQLEKSRLLSDRFSAERPKGSFSTLEIQRTEQGDSAMYLCASSLGVSIYGYTFGSGTRLTVV.

This clone came up once. Other nucleotide sequences from this sample produce the same CDR3. J is TRBJ2-5 and V is TRBV5-1; TRBD1 or TRBD2 may be the D gene (5 bases each). CDR1 and CDR2 (germline): SGHRS, YFSETQ. The CDR3 loop spans 14 amino acids. Trimming took off 0 bases at V and 4 bases at J, with 10 bases between the two ends. The DNA for the CDR3 is TGCGCCAGCAGCTTGGCTGTGGGGACAGAGACCCAGTACTTC. It specifies CASSLAVGTETQYF.

The chain combines TRBV11-2 with TRBJ2-1; no reliable D call. This CDR3 is 17 amino acids long. V shed 5 bases and J shed 0 bases, with 17 bases lying between them. Per the germline V gene, CDR1 is SGHAT and CDR2 is FQNNGV. The CDR3 sequence is CASSPWVLTPSYNEQFF. CDR3 DNA sequence: TGTGCCAGCAGCCCCTGGGTCCTCACGCCCTCCTACAATGAGCAGTTCTTC.

This rearrangement joins TRBV29-1 to TRBJ2-7, with TRBD2 identical over 9 bases. CDR1 and CDR2 from the germline V gene are SQVTM and ANQGSEA. The CDR3 spans 13 residues. Trimming cost V 4 bases and J 3 bases; bases outside gene matches: 4. Here the CDR3 reads CSVAIAGDYEQYF. DNA for the CDR3: TGCAGCGTTGCCATAGCGGGAGACTACGAGCAGTACTTC.

V gene TRBV28 combines with J gene TRBJ1-1; no clear D. CDR1 and CDR2 (germline): MDHEN, SYDVKM. The V end lost 2 bases, the J end lost 1 base, and 8 bases lay between the germline ends. This CDR3 has 14 amino acids. CDR3 region: CASSLPSRNTEAFF. The CDR3 nucleotides read TGTGCCAGCAGTTTACCGTCCCGGAACACTGAAGCTTTCTTT.

This rearrangement joins TRBV7-6 to TRBJ2-7; 7 positions match TRBD2. Trimming took 4 bases from V and 1 from J; bases not matched to a gene: 7. Germline V gene sequence: CDR1 SGHVS, CDR2 FNYEAQ. The CDR3 runs to 15 residues. In nucleotides, the CDR3 is TGTGCCAGCAGCTCTCCCGGGACTACGTCCTACGAGCAGTACTTC. It encodes CASSSPGTTSYEQYF.

The chain combines TRBV18 with TRBJ2-3; D is unresolved. V lost 6 bases to trimming and J lost 2 bases, with 15 bases between them. In germline, CDR1 is KGHSH, CDR2 LQKENI. CDR3 length equals 15 residues. The CDR3 region is CASSPSLETTDTQYF. CDR3 nucleotides: TGTGCCAGCTCCCCCAGCCTAGAGACCACAGATACGCAGTATTTT.

The chain uses TRBV6-1 and TRBJ2-7; a weak D match, TRBD2 (5 bases). V was cut by 8 bases and J by 0 bases, with 14 bases left in between. The germline V gene encodes CDR1 MNHNS and CDR2 SASEGT. This CDR3 spans 14 amino acids. The CDR3 nucleotides read TGTGCCAGCGGCGGGCGGGCCGACTCCTACGAGCAGTACTTC. This gives the protein CASGGRADSYEQYF.

Here the CDR3 reads CAISEPDRGREAFF. As DNA, the CDR3 is TGTGCCATCAGCGAACCGGACAGGGGGCGTGAAGCTTTCTTT. This rearrangement joins TRBV10-3 to TRBJ1-1; 11 nucleotides line up with TRBD1. This CDR3 region has 14 residues. Germline trimming cut 6 bases from V and 7 bases from J; bases unmatched to any gene: 7. Germline-derived CDR1 and CDR2 are ENHRY and SYGVKD.

CDR3 loop: CASSIDPYDSGRWTGELFF. The CDR3 nucleotides read TGTGCCAGTAGTATAGATCCTTACGATAGCGGGAGGTGGACCGGGGAGCTGTTTTTT. The chain carries TRBV19 and TRBJ2-2; the match to TRBD2 covers 10 bases. V lost 0 bases and J lost 5; bases outside the gene matches: 12. The CDR3 consists of 19 residues. CDR1 is LNHDA, CDR2 SQIVND, per germline (reference sequence).

The chain is built from TRBV29-1 and TRBJ1-2; D is uncertain. With 6 bases removed from V and 5 bases from J, the gap between germline ends came to 13 bases. The CDR3 runs 12 residues. The germline CDR1 and CDR2 sequences are SQVTM and ANQGSEA. The CDR3 DNA follows: TGCAGCGTACCAATACAGCCTTATGGCTACACCTTC. Translating gives CSVPIQPYGYTF.

The chain links TRBV28 to TRBJ1-1; D is ambiguous. This CDR3 spans 13 amino acids. Germline-derived CDR1 and CDR2 are MDHEN and SYDVKM. V shed 3 bases and J shed 3 bases, with 8 bases lying between them. CDR3 in DNA: TGTGCCAGCAGTTTCCGACTGGACACTGAAGCTTTCTTT. This sequence encodes CASSFRLDTEAFF. The full variable domain, rest sourced from reference TRBV28 and TRBJ1-1, is DVKVTQSSRYLVKRTGEKVFLECVQDMDHENMFWYRQDPGLGLRLIYFSYDVKMKEKGDIPEGYSVSREKKERFSLILESASTNQTSMYLCASSFRLDTEAFFGQGTRLTVV.

With regard to this clone: One end of the junction does not line up with germline, which may come from a read error. The rearrangement joins TRBV7-7 to TRBJ2-7; D could derive from TRBD1 or TRBD2 (6 bases each). Germline V gene lookup returns CDR1 SSHAT and CDR2 FNYEAQ (reference sequence). The CDR3 spans 15 residues. CDR3: CASSPSVGGNYEQYF. The CDR3 DNA reads TGTGCTAGCAGCCCGAGTGTCGGGGGCAACTACGAGCAGTACTTC.

V gene TRBV2 combines with J gene TRBJ1-5, with D uncertain. The V end was cut by 6 bases, the J end by 8 bases, with 11 bases between. The CDR3 spans 12 residues. The germline V gene has CDR1 SNHLY and CDR2 FYNNEI. For the CDR3, the DNA is TGTGCCAGCAGGGCGGCGGGCGAGCCCCAGCATTTT. It codes for CASRAAGEPQHF.